This passage covers 19 T cell receptor beta chains from one sample sequenced in a study of Graves' ophthalmopathy and Graves' hyperthyroidism. Amplified TCR beta CDR3 regions were obtained using RNA transcripts as template. The library came from an HTBI-primed first-round RT-PCR and a second-round multiplex PCR. TCRdb independently ran MiXCR on the multiplex PCR reads; one entry per CDR3 protein. The table records approximately 410,000 distinct CDR3 sequences, roughly 15% of them present only once. What was sequenced was peripheral blood. All receptors derive from a woman under 30 with stable Graves' hyperthyroidism.

This clonotype was recorded at least ten times. V gene TRBV11-1 combines with J gene TRBJ2-7, with 10 nucleotides matching TRBD1. With V trimmed by 1 base and J by 7 bases, 10 bases remained unmatched. The germline CDR1 and CDR2 sequences are SGHAT and FQDESV (reference sequence). This CDR3 has 16 residues. The CDR3 loop is CASSLGGDRGVREQYF. The CDR3 DNA sequence: TGTGCCAGCAGCTTAGGGGGGGACAGGGGAGTTCGGGAGCAGTACTTC.

This clonotype showed up many times. The chain carries TRBV19 and TRBJ2-5; possibly TRBD1 for D (6 bases). The V end lost 4 bases, the J end lost 2 bases, and 20 bases lay between the germline ends. CDR3 length equals 17 residues. The germline CDR1 and CDR2 sequences are LNHDA and SQIVND (reference sequence). The CDR3: CASSTYPMGASQETQYF. CDR3 sequence (DNA): TGTGCCAGTAGTACATATCCGATGGGGGCTAGTCAAGAGACCCAGTACTTC.

In regard to this clonotype: Germline and junction disagree at one end, which may indicate a read error. The chain recombines TRBV7-8 with TRBJ1-1; 7 bases are a match to TRBD1. The CDR3 is 13 amino acids. Germline CDR1 and CDR2: SGHVS and FQNEAQ. CDR3 DNA sequence: TGTGCCAGCAGCCCTAGACAGGGTAAGCGGGGGCGATTT. The encoded protein is CASSPRQGKRGRF.

This clonotype was seen repeatedly, ten times or more. The V gene is TRBV7-2, the J gene TRBJ1-1; D call uncertain. In germline, CDR1 is SGHTA, CDR2 FQGNSA. The length of the CDR3 is 15 residues. Trimming took 5 bases from V and 1 from J, leaving 14 bases between them. The CDR3: CASSPEPVGNTEAFF. DNA of the CDR3: TGTGCCAGCAGCCCCGAACCGGTGGGGAACACTGAAGCTTTCTTT.

The CDR3 DNA sequence: TGTGCCAGCAGTGGACGAACGAACACCGGGGAGCTGTTTTTT. As protein: CASSGRTNTGELFF. The chain joins TRBV2 to TRBJ2-2; D gene unclear. The germline gives CDR1 SNHLY, CDR2 FYNNEI. Trimming removed 4 bases at V and 0 bases at J, with 6 bases between. CDR3 length: 14 residues.

This clonotype came up many times. The chain is built from TRBV7-9 and TRBJ2-5; the D gene is possibly TRBD2 (6 bases). Germline CDR1 and CDR2: SEHNR and FQNEAQ (reference sequence). The CDR3 runs 13 residues. V was cut by 4 bases and J by 3 bases, with 9 bases left in between. This CDR3 is CASSWGLKETQYF. The CDR3 DNA is TGTGCCAGCAGCTGGGGACTCAAAGAGACCCAGTACTTC.

The V gene is TRBV19, the J gene TRBJ2-7; D is uncertain. Trimming left V 3 bases short and J 2 bases short, with 11 bases between. CDR1 is LNHDA and CDR2 is SQIVND in the germline V gene (reference sequence). The CDR3 extends over 14 amino acids. This CDR3 is CASSIVPGTYEQYF. The DNA for the CDR3 is TGTGCCAGTAGTATTGTTCCGGGCACCTACGAGCAGTACTTC.

This clonotype was detected many times. The genes are TRBV7-2 and TRBJ1-5; weak D call: TRBD1 (5 bases). This CDR3 is built from 15 residues. Germline-derived CDR1 and CDR2 are SGHTA and FQGNSA. Between the trimmed V and J ends, which lost 5 bases and 3 bases, there was a span of 14 bases. This CDR3 is CASSPALGPNQPQHF. The CDR3 region has the DNA TGTGCCAGCAGCCCTGCGTTGGGGCCCAATCAGCCCCAGCATTTT.

The V and J genes are TRBV30 and TRBJ1-1, with D perhaps matching TRBD1 (6 bases). Germline CDR1 is GTSNPN and CDR2 is SVGIG (reference sequence). V was trimmed by 2 bases and J by 6 bases, leaving 7 bases between them. The length of the CDR3 is 11 residues. As DNA, the CDR3 is TGTGCCTGGAGTAACAGGGCTGAAGCTTTCTTT. Its protein product is CAWSNRAEAFF.

The sample holds many counts of this clonotype. The rearrangement uses TRBV7-2 and TRBJ1-6; 8 bases are a match to TRBD1. CDR3 length: 15 residues. After removal of 2 bases from V and 8 bases from J, the junction contained 5 bases not matched to a gene. Germline CDR1 reads SGHTA; CDR2 reads FQGNSA. This CDR3 reads CASSLRGQAYSPLHF. CDR3 DNA: TGTGCCAGCAGCTTACGGGGACAGGCCTATTCACCCCTCCACTTT.

This clonotype was picked up many times. J is TRBJ1-1 and V is TRBV7-2; the D is unclear. V shed 1 base and J shed 3 bases, with 12 bases lying between them. CDR3 length equals 15 residues. Germline V lookup: CDR1 SGHTA, CDR2 FQGNSA. The CDR3 DNA follows: TGTGCCAGCAGCTTAGGCTGGGCGCGTGACACTGAAGCTTTCTTT. Its protein product is CASSLGWARDTEAFF.

This clonotype was observed at least ten times. This chain uses TRBV27 with TRBJ1-5; TRBD1 might be the D (6 bases). Trimming took 5 bases from V and 6 from J, leaving 14 bases between them. CDR3 length: 14 residues. Germline V gives CDR1 MNHEY, CDR2 SMNVEV (reference sequence). This chain's CDR3 is CASSSAGVSQPQHF. CDR3 in DNA: TGTGCCAGCAGTAGTGCAGGGGTGAGTCAGCCCCAGCATTTT.

This clonotype showed up many times. The chain combines TRBV29-1 with TRBJ2-4; TRBD2 aligns across 14 bases. The length of the CDR3 is 17 residues. Germline CDR1 is SQVTM and CDR2 is ANQGSEA. V lost 0 bases, J lost 7 bases, and 8 bases stayed unmatched. CDR3 DNA sequence: TGCAGCGTTGAAGATCAAGGACTAGCGGGGGGAAGGAACATTCAGTACTTC. The encoded protein is CSVEDQGLAGGRNIQYF.

Of note for this clonotype: This may be a read error, as it is one base from a much larger clone. V is TRBV7-8 and J is TRBJ2-7; no reliable D call. CDR3 length equals 12 residues. With 2 bases removed from V and 2 bases from J, the gap between germline ends came to 4 bases. CDR1 and CDR2 (germline): SGHVS, FQNEAQ. The CDR3 DNA sequence: TGTGCCAGCAGCTTATATGCCTACGAGCAGTACTTC. It encodes CASSLYAYEQYF.

There are many counts of this clonotype. The rearrangement links TRBV2 to TRBJ1-1; perhaps TRBD1 as D (5 bases). The germline gives CDR1 SNHLY, CDR2 FYNNEI. Trimming took 5 bases from V and 1 from J, leaving 11 bases between them. This CDR3 is 14 amino acids long. The DNA for the CDR3 is TGTGCCAGCAGTTCCCGGGACGGGAACACTGAAGCTTTCTTT. Its protein is CASSSRDGNTEAFF.

This clonotype was counted ten times or more. This rearrangement joins TRBV7-2 to TRBJ2-7; 9 nucleotides match TRBD2. This CDR3 contains 15 residues. V lost 5 bases, J lost 2 bases, and 7 bases stayed unmatched. Germline V gene data show CDR1 as SGHTA and CDR2 as FQGNSA. CDR3 loop: CASSPSAGGPYEQYF. The CDR3 DNA is TGTGCCAGCAGCCCCTCAGCGGGGGGACCCTACGAGCAGTACTTC.

This clonotype was seen a handful of times. The V and J genes are TRBV11-1 and TRBJ2-7, with 10 bases fitting TRBD2. The CDR3 is 16 amino acids. Germline V gene sequence: CDR1 SGHAT, CDR2 FQDESV (reference sequence). V lost 4 bases and J lost 0; bases outside the gene matches: 6. The DNA for the CDR3 is TGTGCCAGCAGCTCGACCGGGACTAGCGTCTCCTACGAGCAGTACTTC. Protein sequence: CASSSTGTSVSYEQYF.

This clonotype was counted ten times or more. The chain employs TRBV28 and TRBJ2-2; a possible D gene is TRBD2 (5 bases). The CDR3 runs 15 residues. With 2 bases removed from V and 2 bases from J, the gap between germline ends came to 9 bases. Germline-derived CDR1 and CDR2 are MDHEN and SYDVKM. The CDR3 is CASSLPDFNTGELFF. DNA of the CDR3: TGTGCCAGCAGTTTACCGGACTTTAACACCGGGGAGCTGTTTTTT.

This clonotype was counted at least ten times. CDR3 sequence reads: CASSQDREGIGGNTEAFF. CDR3 coding DNA: TGTGCCAGCAGCCAAGATAGGGAGGGGATAGGAGGAAACACTGAAGCTTTCTTT. J is TRBJ1-1 and V is TRBV3-1; D is perhaps TRBD1 (5 bases). Germline CDR1 LGHDT, CDR2 YNNKEL (reference sequence). The CDR3 totals 18 residues. Trimming removed 0 bases from V and 2 bases from J, with 19 bases in between. The variable domain in full, with the rest retrieved from reference TRBV3-1 and TRBJ1-1, is DTAVSQTPKYLVTQMGNDKSIKCEQNLGHDTMYWYKQDSKKFLKIMFSYNNKELIINETVPNRFSPKSPDKAHLNLHINSLELGDSAVYFCASSQDREGIGGNTEAFFGQGTRLTVV.